A selection of T cell receptor beta chains follows, all from one sample in a study of OX40 agonist ivuxolimab in advanced cancers. TCRdb keeps only in-frame clones here, not all; method: immunoSEQ multiplex PCR. Of about 49,000 clones listed, about 80% are singletons. Specimen: CD4+ or CD8+ T cells sorted from blood, collected in a trial of the OX40 agonist ivuxolimab. These receptors came from an adult with an advanced solid tumor such as melanoma, head and neck, liver or kidney cancer. The CDR3 runs from the conserved cysteine through the conserved F or W. D genes are given only for firm matches. The size field is filled for only some rows; it gives once, few, many or a size class.

TRBV19	15	-	TRBD2	TRBJ2-5	CASSPGLAAQETQYF	TGTGCCAGTAGCCCGGGGCTAGCGGCCCAAGAGACCCAGTACTTC
TRBV19	14	-	-	TRBJ2-2	CASSRGPNTGELFF	TGTGCCAGTAGCAGAGGGCCGAACACCGGGGAGCTGTTTTTT
TRBV4-3	16	-	TRBD2	TRBJ2-3	CASSVGLAGVTDTQYF	TGCGCCAGCAGCGTCGGACTAGCGGGAGTCACAGATACGCAGTATTTT
TRBV7-9	15	-	-	TRBJ2-5	CASSTRLEPQETQYF	TGTGCCAGCAGCACGCGACTAGAACCCCAAGAGACCCAGTACTTC
TRBV5-8	12	-	-	TRBJ1-1	CASSLVATEAFF	TGTGCCAGCAGCTTAGTTGCCACTGAAGCTTTCTTT
TRBV9	15	-	TRBD1	TRBJ2-5	CASSEGTGGKWEQYF	TGTGCCAGCAGCGAGGGGACAGGGGGGAAATGGGAGCAGTACTTC
TRBV6-6	15	-	-	TRBJ2-7	CASSYPNNFPYEQYF	TGTGCCAGCAGTTACCCTAATAACTTCCCCTACGAGCAGTACTTC
TRBV5-4	15	-	-	TRBJ2-7	CASSFPGERSSEQYF	TGTGCCAGCAGCTTTCCGGGGGAGAGGTCGAGCGAGCAGTACTTC
TRBV18	13	-	TRBD2	TRBJ2-1	CASSPQGRDEQFF	TGTGCCAGCTCACCACAGGGGAGGGATGAGCAGTTCTTC
TRBV7-8	14	-	-	TRBJ1-2	CASSLRQGGFGYTF	TGTGCCAGCAGCTTAAGGCAGGGAGGGTTTGGCTACACCTTC
TRBV5-1	17	-	TRBD2	TRBJ2-1	CASSATSGSVGLNEQFF	TGCGCCAGCAGCGCGACTAGCGGGAGTGTGGGTCTCAATGAGCAGTTCTTC
TRBV7-7	16	-	TRBD2	TRBJ2-5	CASSPSGSSGQETQYF	TGTGCCAGCAGCCCAAGTGGGTCTAGCGGCCAAGAGACCCAGTACTTC
TRBV7-9	13	medium-sized	-	TRBJ1-2	CASIPSLGHGYTF	TGTGCCAGCATTCCCTCTTTGGGCCACGGCTACACCTTC
TRBV7-2	15	-	TRBD1	TRBJ1-3	CASSSGQVYGNTIYF	TGTGCCAGCAGCTCGGGACAGGTTTATGGAAACACCATATATTTT
TRBV14	19	-	TRBD1	TRBJ1-1	CASSHSSVRGLRGHTEAFF	TGTGCCAGCAGTCACTCGAGTGTCAGGGGGTTGAGAGGTCACACTGAAGCTTTCTTT
TRBV6-5	14	-	TRBD1	TRBJ2-7	CASSEKRQGYEQYF	TGTGCCAGCAGTGAAAAGAGACAGGGCTACGAGCAGTACTTC
TRBV6-6	15	-	TRBD2	TRBJ2-5	CASSQRAGGKETQYF	TGTGCCAGCAGTCAGAGAGCGGGAGGGAAGGAGACCCAGTACTTC
TRBV30	14	-	-	TRBJ1-4	CAWSVNTDGVKLFF	TGTGCCTGGAGCGTCAACACGGACGGGGTAAAACTGTTTTTT
TRBV11-1	13	-	-	TRBJ1-2	CASSQISNYGYTF	TGTGCCAGCAGCCAGATTAGTAACTATGGCTACACCTTC
TRBV9	12	-	-	TRBJ1-1	CASSAGGTEAFF	TGTGCCAGCAGCGCCGGGGGAACTGAAGCTTTCTTT
TRBV2	15	few	TRBD2	TRBJ2-5	CASRGTSGMGETQYF	TGTGCCAGCAGGGGGACTAGCGGGATGGGAGAGACCCAGTACTTC
TRBV7-9	16	-	TRBD1	TRBJ1-2	CASSLTQGTARYGYTF	TGTGCCAGCAGCTTAACCCAGGGGACAGCTAGATATGGCTACACCTTC
TRBV18	15	-	-	TRBJ2-3	CASSPPGFRTDTQYF	TGTGCCAGCTCACCACCGGGATTTCGCACAGATACGCAGTATTTT
TRBV30	18	-	TRBD2	TRBJ2-7	CAWSPCNRPGLVSYEQYF	TGTGCCTGGAGCCCCTGCAACCGACCGGGACTAGTGTCCTACGAGCAGTACTTC
TRBV5-6	15	-	TRBD1	TRBJ2-1	CASSGDRNSYNEQFF	TGTGCCAGCAGCGGGGACAGGAACTCCTACAATGAGCAGTTCTTC
TRBV6-5	13	-	-	TRBJ1-3	CASSFGQTDTIYF	TGTGCCAGCAGCTTCGGTCAAACGGACACCATATATTTT
TRBV10-2	15	-	-	TRBJ2-2	CASSPTRANTGELFF	TGCGCCAGCAGCCCGACACGGGCGAACACCGGGGAGCTGTTTTTT
TRBV19	14	-	-	TRBJ1-4	CASSMSFKGEKLFF	TGTGCCAGTAGTATGTCCTTCAAGGGTGAAAAACTGTTTTTT
TRBV9	16	-	TRBD1	TRBJ1-2	CASSVAGDRVDYGYTF	TGTGCCAGCAGCGTAGCTGGAGACAGGGTAGACTATGGCTACACCTTC
TRBV5-1	13	-	-	TRBJ2-7	CASSPLSSYEQYF	TGCGCCAGCAGCCCCTTAAGCTCCTACGAGCAGTACTTC
TRBV5-1	15	-	-	TRBJ1-1	CASCPTADTNTEAFF	TGCGCCAGCTGCCCGACGGCGGACACGAACACTGAAGCTTTCTTT
TRBV6-1	18	once	-	TRBJ1-6	CASSEVYIGGGGNSPLHF	TGTGCCAGCAGTGAAGTCTATATTGGTGGAGGTGGAAATTCACCCCTCCACTTT
TRBV29-1	14	-	-	TRBJ2-1	CSADGPYSYNEQFF	TGCAGCGCCGACGGCCCTTACTCCTACAATGAGCAGTTCTTC
TRBV7-9	13	few	-	TRBJ2-7	CASSFKEFYEQYF	TGTGCCAGCAGCTTCAAGGAGTTCTACGAGCAGTACTTC
TRBV29-1	14	-	TRBD1	TRBJ2-2	CSVTGTGKTGELFF	TGCAGCGTTACCGGGACAGGGAAGACCGGGGAGCTGTTTTTT
TRBV14	15	-	-	TRBJ2-7	CASSQGVSVSYEQYF	TGTGCCAGCAGCCAAGGCGTGAGCGTATCCTACGAGCAGTACTTC
TRBV23-1	19	-	TRBD1	TRBJ2-1	CASSPGTGGYLGLYNEQFF	TGCGCCAGCAGCCCCGGGACAGGAGGCTACCTGGGACTTTACAATGAGCAGTTCTTC
TRBV20-1	11	-	-	TRBJ2-1	CSAKYYNEQFF	TGCAGTGCGAAATACTACAATGAGCAGTTCTTC
TRBV2	15	many	TRBD2	TRBJ2-1	CASSLSSGIGNEQFF	TGTGCCAGCAGCCTTTCTAGCGGGATCGGCAATGAGCAGTTCTTC